This T cell receptor (beta chain) comes out of a study of T cell repertoires in cytomegalovirus infection. In TCRdb, the reads were re-called with MiXCR into one record per CDR3 protein. This sample has 54,000 or so distinct CDR3 sequences, with approximately 36% found just once. Germline V gene lookup returns CDR1 SGHTA and CDR2 FQGNSA. V was shortened by 1 base and J by 8 bases, with 9 bases between the two germline ends. The CDR3 is 14 residues long. This clonotype has a count of ten or more. The antigen remains unidentified. This clonotype was sampled from a human donor in good health (CMV status not recorded). Some clones in this sample may be carry-over from other donors' samples. Input material: PBMCs, sequenced either directly or after in vitro stimulation (not recorded which). J is TRBJ1-6 and V is TRBV7-2; D gene uncertain. The DNA of the CDR3 is TGTGCCAGCAGCTTAGTTGCCCGCGATTCACCCCTCCACTTT. This encodes CASSLVARDSPLHF.